These 27 T cell receptor beta chains were all obtained from the same sample, sequenced in a study of blood T cell repertoires in COVID-19. Data came from immunoSEQ multiplex PCR; TCRdb stores just in-frame clones and leaves some out. The sample records 68,000 or so clones, 82% being singletons. Sequencing was done on a sample of peripheral blood. These receptors came from a human donor in a cohort sampled during active COVID-19.

CDR3 residues: CASSLGSSGGFTDTQYF. DNA for the CDR3: TGCGCCAGCAGCTTGGGATCAAGCGGGGGGTTCACAGATACGCAGTATTTT. This chain joins TRBV5-1 and TRBJ2-3; 9 nucleotides line up with TRBD2. V was pared by 0 bases and J by 2 bases, with 7 bases of the junction left unmatched. Germline V lookup: CDR1 SGHRS, CDR2 YFSETQ. CDR3 length: 17 residues.

V gene TRBV5-4 combines with J gene TRBJ2-7; TRBD1 might be the D (5 bases). From germline, CDR1 is SGHNT and CDR2 YYREEE (reference sequence). CDR3 length equals 15 residues. Trimming took 4 bases from V and 5 from J, leaving 19 bases between them. The CDR3 sequence: CASSPDGLGRNEQYF. As DNA, the CDR3 is TGTGCCAGCAGCCCGGACGGGTTGGGGCGAAACGAGCAGTACTTC.

This clone was observed at least ten times. V and J are TRBV5-1 and TRBJ1-6, with 9 bases fitting TRBD1. Losses at the gene ends were 4 bases for V and 13 bases for J; bases not matched to a gene: 9. The CDR3 totals 14 residues. Germline CDR1 SGHRS, CDR2 YFSETQ. CDR3 sequence reads: CASSLGDRANPLHF. The CDR3 DNA follows: TGCGCCAGCAGCCTCGGGGACAGGGCCAACCCCCTCCACTTT.

This CDR3 is CASSRDRDNEQFF. CDR3 nucleotide sequence: TGTGCCAGCAGCCGGGACAGGGACAATGAGCAGTTCTTC. This sequence joins TRBV5-4 and TRBJ2-1, with 9 bases lining up with TRBD1. V dropped 4 bases and J dropped 5; count of bases not matched to a gene: 1. From germline, CDR1 is SGHNT and CDR2 YYREEE (reference sequence). The CDR3 consists of 13 residues.

This chain uses TRBV28 with TRBJ2-2, with D possibly TRBD1 on 5 matching bases. Trimming cost V 8 bases and J 7 bases, with 8 bases left between them. This CDR3 is 11 amino acids long. Germline V gene sequence: CDR1 MDHEN, CDR2 SYDVKM. The CDR3 coding sequence is TGTGCCAGCCGCAGGGTCGGGGAGCTGTTTTTT. This encodes CASRRVGELFF. Full variable domain (rest looked up from reference TRBV28 and TRBJ2-2): DVKVTQSSRYLVKRTGEKVFLECVQDMDHENMFWYRQDPGLGLRLIYFSYDVKMKEKGDIPEGYSVSREKKERFSLILESASTNQTSMYLCASRRVGELFFGEGSRLTVL.

The rearrangement links TRBV13 to TRBJ2-1; 13 bases fit TRBD2. The junction had 9 bases not matched to a gene; V was cut back by 1 base and J by 6 bases. The CDR3 runs 18 residues. Germline V gene lookup returns CDR1 PRHDT and CDR2 FYEKMQ (reference sequence). The CDR3 DNA reads as TGTGCCAGCAGCTTAGTCCGAACTAGCGGGGGGGCCATCAATGAGCAGTTCTTC. Protein sequence: CASSLVRTSGGAINEQFF.

The chain employs TRBV19 and TRBJ2-5; TRBD2 matches at 14 bases. Germline V gene lookup returns CDR1 LNHDA and CDR2 SQIVND (reference sequence). J was trimmed by 4 bases and V by 4 bases; bases with no gene match: 14. This CDR3 has 19 residues. The CDR3 loop reads CASSSVGLAGGQGGETQYF. In DNA form, the CDR3 reads TGTGCCAGTAGTAGCGTCGGACTAGCGGGGGGCCAAGGGGGAGAGACCCAGTACTTC.

This clone appeared a single time. The chain carries TRBV4-2 and TRBJ2-5; weak D call: TRBD1 (6 bases). Trimming shortened V by 4 bases and J by 2 bases, and 14 bases separated the two germline ends. The CDR3 consists of 15 residues. Germline CDR1 LGHNA, CDR2 YNFKEQ. The CDR3 spells CASSRMDRSQETQYF. The CDR3 bases are TGTGCCAGCAGCCGGATGGACAGATCTCAAGAGACCCAGTACTTC.

The chain couples TRBV4-1 to TRBJ1-1; 7 nucleotides match TRBD1. The V segment lost 4 bases and the J segment 5 bases; nucleotides outside the gene matches: 7. The CDR3 is 14 residues long. The germline V gene encodes CDR1 MGHRA and CDR2 YSYEKL. In nucleotides, the CDR3 is TGCGCCAGCAGCCCCTCCCCAGGGGGGACTGAAGCTTTCTTT. Translated, it gives CASSPSPGGTEAFF.

V gene TRBV19 combines with J gene TRBJ2-1, with 10 positions matching TRBD1. The CDR3 is 14 residues long. After removal of 7 bases from V and 8 bases from J, the junction contained 8 bases not matched to a gene. CDR1 is LNHDA and CDR2 is SQIVND in the germline V gene (reference sequence). The CDR3 here is CASMGQGRWDEQFF. The CDR3, as DNA: TGTGCCAGTATGGGACAGGGGAGATGGGATGAGCAGTTCTTC.

The V and J genes are TRBV28 and TRBJ1-1, with TRBD1 identical over 10 bases. The ends lost 7 bases at V and 5 bases at J; junction bases unmatched: 4. Germline CDR1 MDHEN, CDR2 SYDVKM. This CDR3 comprises 13 residues. The chain's CDR3 is CASTRGQGTEAFF. CDR3 in DNA: TGTGCCAGCACCCGGGGACAGGGGACTGAAGCTTTCTTT. The entire variable domain, with the rest obtained from reference TRBV28 and TRBJ1-1, is as follows: DVKVTQSSRYLVKRTGEKVFLECVQDMDHENMFWYRQDPGLGLRLIYFSYDVKMKEKGDIPEGYSVSREKKERFSLILESASTNQTSMYLCASTRGQGTEAFFGQGTRLTVV.

This clone showed up just once. This chain connects TRBV5-5 to TRBJ1-4, with D unresolved. CDR1 is SGHKS, CDR2 YYEKEE, per germline (reference sequence). The V and J ends lost 0 bases and 8 bases respectively, with 8 bases between them. The CDR3 is 13 residues long. The CDR3 DNA is TGTGCCAGCAGCTTGGAGTCGGGGGAAAAACTGTTTTTT. Protein sequence: CASSLESGEKLFF.

The chain uses TRBV7-2 and TRBJ2-7; TRBD2 is a possible D gene (5 bases). CDR3 length equals 14 residues. The germline CDR1 and CDR2 sequences are SGHTA and FQGNSA. The ends were cut back, 5 bases at V and 1 base at J, with 12 bases in the middle. CDR3 bases: TGTGCCAGCAGCCACCTAGGCGGGTCCTACGAGCAGTACTTC. Amino acids: CASSHLGGSYEQYF.

The chain couples TRBV5-6 to TRBJ1-2; 7 bases fit TRBD1. The germline gives CDR1 SGHDT, CDR2 YYEEEE. The V gene end was trimmed by 4 bases and the J gene end by 5 bases; junction bases not matched to a gene: 2. This CDR3 has 12 residues. The CDR3 DNA reads as TGTGCCAGCAGCCCGGGACAGTATGGCTACACCTTC. Its translation is CASSPGQYGYTF.

V and J are TRBV30 and TRBJ1-2, with TRBD1 as a possible D gene (6 bases). Trimming cost V 3 bases and J 5 bases, with 22 bases left between them. There are 16 residues in the CDR3. Germline CDR1 GTSNPN, CDR2 SVGIG (reference sequence). This chain's CDR3 is CAWRYSGTQSPYGYTF. The CDR3 region has the DNA TGTGCCTGGAGATATTCCGGGACACAAAGCCCATATGGCTACACCTTC.

V gene TRBV28 combines with J gene TRBJ1-2; no clear D gene. Between the trimmed V and J ends, which lost 7 bases and 4 bases, there was a span of 10 bases. Germline CDR1 is MDHEN and CDR2 is SYDVKM. The CDR3 runs 12 residues. CDR3 sequence: CASTLNSYGYTF. In nucleotides, the CDR3 is TGTGCCAGCACCCTGAACAGCTATGGCTACACCTTC.

Regarding this clone: The junction shows a germline mismatch at one end, possibly a read error. CDR3 region: CASSLGGQKNSPLHF. In DNA, the CDR3 is TGTGCCAGCAGTTTAGGAGGACAGAAAAATTCACCCCTCCACTTT. This rearrangement joins TRBV7-9 to TRBJ1-6, with a weak D call TRBD1 (6 bases). Germline loops: CDR1 SEHNR, CDR2 FQNEAQ (reference sequence). The CDR3 has 15 residues. Using reference TRBV7-9 and TRBJ1-6 for the parts outside the CDR3, the full variable domain is DTGVSQNPRHKITKRGQNVTFRCDPISEHNRLYWYRQTLGQGPEFLTYFQNEAQLEKSRLLSDRFSAERPKGSFSTLEIQRTEQGDSAMYLCASSLGGQKNSPLHFGNGTRLTVT.

DNA of the CDR3: TGTGCCAGCAGCCTACAGGGGGCTAGCAATCAGCCCCAGCATTTT. Protein product: CASSLQGASNQPQHF. The gene calls are TRBV28 and TRBJ1-5, with TRBD1 identical over 9 bases. This CDR3 is 15 amino acids long. Germline CDR1 MDHEN, CDR2 SYDVKM. V lost 6 bases, J lost 0 bases, and 3 bases stayed unmatched.

The chain recombines TRBV30 with TRBJ2-1; D is possibly TRBD1 (6 bases). From germline, CDR1 is GTSNPN and CDR2 SVGIG (reference sequence). This CDR3 contains 13 residues. Trimming left V 5 bases short and J 10 bases short, with 18 bases between. CDR3 region: CAWGGQIPGEQFF. The CDR3 nucleotides read TGTGCCTGGGGAGGACAGATCCCTGGGGAGCAGTTCTTC. The variable domain in full, with the rest retrieved from reference TRBV30 and TRBJ2-1, is SQTIHQWPATLVQPVGSPLSLECTVEGTSNPNLYWYRQAAGRGLQLLFYSVGIGQISSEVPQNLSASRPQDRQFILSSKKLLLSDSGFYLCAWGGQIPGEQFFGPGTRLTVL.

This clone was observed a handful of times. V gene TRBV25-1 combines with J gene TRBJ2-2; possibly TRBD2 for D (6 bases). There are 14 residues in the CDR3. V lost 4 bases to trimming and J lost 5 bases, with 11 bases between them. Germline assignment: CDR1 MGHDK and CDR2 SYGVNS. CDR3 sequence reads: CASSARGWTGELFF. DNA for the CDR3: TGTGCCAGCAGTGCCCGGGGGTGGACCGGGGAGCTGTTTTTT.

The J gene is TRBJ2-3, the V gene TRBV18; no clear D gene. Germline-derived CDR1 and CDR2 are KGHSH and LQKENI. The CDR3 runs 13 residues. Trimming removed 3 bases from V and 2 bases from J, with 6 bases in between. The CDR3 loop is CASSPGLTDTQYF. The CDR3 DNA follows: TGTGCCAGCTCACCGGGCCTCACAGATACGCAGTATTTT.

The genes are TRBV5-6 and TRBJ2-7, with 9 bases aligning to TRBD1. The CDR3 runs to 12 residues. Per germline, CDR1 SGHDT and CDR2 YYEEEE. The junction had 5 bases not matched to a gene; V was cut back by 1 base and J by 12 bases. The CDR3 nucleotides read TGTGCCAGCAGCTTGACCGGGACAGGGCCGTACTTC. Protein product: CASSLTGTGPYF.

The rearrangement uses TRBV5-4 and TRBJ2-2; 7 nucleotides agree with TRBD1. This CDR3 contains 14 residues. Unmatched junction bases numbered 3, after V lost 4 bases and J lost 3 bases. CDR1 and CDR2 (germline): SGHNT, YYREEE (reference sequence). The CDR3 protein is CASSGDSHTGELFF. The CDR3, as DNA: TGTGCCAGCAGCGGGGACAGTCACACCGGGGAGCTGTTTTTT. The variable domain in full, with the rest retrieved from reference TRBV5-4 and TRBJ2-2, is ETGVTQSPTHLIKTRGQQVTLRCSSQSGHNTVSWYQQALGQGPQFIFQYYREEENGRGNFPPRFSGLQFPNYSSELNVNALELDDSALYLCASSGDSHTGELFFGEGSRLTVL.

The rearrangement links TRBV28 to TRBJ1-5; 9 bases fit TRBD1. The CDR3 loop spans 15 amino acids. The J segment lost 8 bases and the V segment lost 6 bases, leaving 11 bases of the junction unmatched. CDR1 and CDR2 from the germline V gene are MDHEN and SYDVKM. CDR3 region: CASSSGTGLSEPQHF. The CDR3 DNA follows: TGTGCCAGCAGCTCCGGGACAGGGTTAAGTGAGCCCCAGCATTTT. Full variable domain (missing parts from reference TRBV28 and TRBJ1-5): DVKVTQSSRYLVKRTGEKVFLECVQDMDHENMFWYRQDPGLGLRLIYFSYDVKMKEKGDIPEGYSVSREKKERFSLILESASTNQTSMYLCASSSGTGLSEPQHFGDGTRLSIL.

In DNA form, the CDR3 reads TGTGCCAGCAGTGCGGACAGCATTGGCACCGGGGAGCTGTTTTTT. It yields the protein CASSADSIGTGELFF. V usage is TRBV28 and J usage is TRBJ2-2, with D perhaps TRBD1 (6 bases). Germline assignment: CDR1 MDHEN and CDR2 SYDVKM. V lost 5 bases and J 4 bases, leaving 14 bases between the germline ends. The CDR3 runs to 15 residues.

This clone was observed a few times. This sequence joins TRBV12-5 and TRBJ1-1; 9 bases match TRBD1. With V trimmed by 1 base and J by 7 bases, 13 bases remained unmatched. This CDR3 region has 17 residues. Germline CDR1 is LGHNT and CDR2 is FRNRAP. The CDR3 DNA reads TGTGCTAGTGGTTTGGCCCAACGACAGGGGGGAAGAGGTGAAGCTTTCTTT. Protein: CASGLAQRQGGRGEAFF.

This clone was seen just once. The V and J genes are TRBV5-1 and TRBJ2-1; D ambiguous. CDR1 and CDR2 (germline): SGHRS, YFSETQ. V lost 7 bases and J 0 bases, leaving 14 bases between the germline ends. This CDR3 has 15 amino acids. As DNA, the CDR3 is TGCGCCAGCCGGGTTTACCGGAGCTCCTACAATGAGCAGTTCTTC. Residues: CASRVYRSSYNEQFF.